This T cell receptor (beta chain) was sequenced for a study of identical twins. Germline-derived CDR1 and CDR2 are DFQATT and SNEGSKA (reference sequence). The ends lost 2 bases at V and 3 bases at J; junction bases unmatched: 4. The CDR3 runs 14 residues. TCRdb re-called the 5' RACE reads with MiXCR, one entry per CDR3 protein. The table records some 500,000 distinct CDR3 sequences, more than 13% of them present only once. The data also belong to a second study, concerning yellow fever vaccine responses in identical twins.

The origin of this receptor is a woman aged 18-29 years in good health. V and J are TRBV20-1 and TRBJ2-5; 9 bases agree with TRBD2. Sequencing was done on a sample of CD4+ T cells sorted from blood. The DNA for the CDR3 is TGCAGTGCTAGACGCGGGGGGGCTGAAGAGACCCAGTACTTC. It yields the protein CSARRGGAEETQYF.